Listed below are T cell receptor beta chains from one sample, sequenced in a study of cytomegalovirus exposure and HLA in healthy donors. Some clones are missing from TCRdb's copy, which holds only in-frame ones; the method was immunoSEQ multiplex PCR. This sample has roughly 170,000 clones, with 75% to 85% found just once. The sequenced material came from PBMCs. Receptors were obtained from a woman younger than 45 in good health and CMV-seronegative. The CDR3 runs from the conserved cysteine through the conserved F or W. D genes are given only for firm matches. Expanded clones get a size class; other rows say once, few or many, or leave the size out.

v_gene	j_gene	d_gene	abundance	CDR3aa	CDR3nt
TRBV6-1	TRBJ2-4	TRBD1	few	CASSAYDRVVTKNSQYF	TGTGCCAGCAGTGCCTACGACAGGGTCGTAACCAAAAACAGTCAGTACTTC
TRBV9	TRBJ1-1	NA	NA	CASSVGGGARTEAFF	TGTGCCAGCAGCGTAGGAGGTGGGGCACGGACTGAAGCTTTCTTT
TRBV11-2	TRBJ2-1	TRBD2	once	CASSLGGGRVSGEQFF	TGTGCCAGCAGCTTAGGCGGCGGGAGAGTGTCGGGTGAGCAGTTCTTC
TRBV7-8	TRBJ2-2	NA	once	CASRSGQILLTGELFF	TGTGCCAGCAGATCCGGACAGATCTTACTTACCGGGGAGCTGTTTTTT
TRBV6-6	TRBJ1-3	TRBD1	NA	CASTLDRNSGNTIYF	TGTGCCAGCACCCTGGACAGGAACTCTGGAAACACCATATATTTT
TRBV28	TRBJ2-7	TRBD1	NA	CASSPGTGVREQYF	TGTGCCAGCAGCCCCGGGACAGGGGTGAGGGAGCAGTACTTC
TRBV7-9	TRBJ2-7	TRBD2	NA	CASRKGEGNEQYF	TGTGCCAGCAGAAAAGGGGAGGGAAACGAGCAGTACTTC
TRBV2	TRBJ1-1	TRBD1	NA	CASSATGGGRHTMNTEAFF	TGTGCCAGCAGTGCTACAGGGGGGGGCAGACACACCATGAACACTGAAGCTTTCTTT
TRBV4-3	TRBJ1-1	TRBD1	few	CASSQDRGLNTEAFF	TGCGCCAGCAGCCAGGACAGGGGGCTTAACACTGAAGCTTTCTTT
TRBV30	TRBJ2-5	TRBD1	NA	CAWSAGQGARKETQYF	TGTGCCTGGAGTGCGGGACAGGGGGCGAGGAAAGAGACCCAGTACTTC
TRBV5-1	TRBJ2-3	TRBD2	NA	CASSRLGLAGERTDTQYF	TGCGCCAGCAGCAGATTGGGACTAGCGGGAGAACGCACAGATACGCAGTATTTT
TRBV2	TRBJ1-3	NA	NA	CASSEIGVSGNTIYF	TGTGCCAGCAGTGAAATAGGGGTATCTGGAAACACCATATATTTT
TRBV9	TRBJ1-2	NA	once	CASSATRDYGYTF	TGTGCCAGCAGCGCGACCAGGGACTATGGCTACACCTTC
TRBV4-2	TRBJ2-2	TRBD1	few	CASSQATGTSTGELFF	TGTGCCAGCAGCCAAGCGACAGGGACGAGCACCGGGGAGCTGTTTTTT
TRBV19	TRBJ2-3	NA	NA	CASSVRGTDTQYF	TGTGCCAGTTCCGTTCGGGGCACAGATACGCAGTATTTT
TRBV30	TRBJ2-3	NA	NA	CAWSVSGDTQYF	TGTGCCTGGAGTGTGTCCGGGGATACGCAGTATTTT
TRBV7-2	TRBJ1-2	NA	NA	CASSLVSGLDYGYTF	TGTGCCAGCAGCTTAGTGTCAGGGCTTGACTATGGCTACACCTTC
TRBV4-3	TRBJ1-6	NA	NA	CASSQDMRGGNNSPLHF	TGCGCCAGCAGCCAAGATATGAGGGGGGGGAATAATTCACCCCTCCACTTT
TRBV6-1	TRBJ2-7	NA	few	CASSQASFGYEQYF	TGTGCCAGCAGTCAGGCATCGTTTGGTTACGAGCAGTACTTC
TRBV5-1	TRBJ2-1	TRBD2	once	CASSSGGNEQFF	TGCGCCAGCAGCTCGGGGGGCAATGAGCAGTTCTTC
TRBV6-5	TRBJ2-3	TRBD1	NA	CASSYDRGTDTQYF	TGTGCCAGCAGTTACGACAGGGGTACAGATACGCAGTATTTT
TRBV2	TRBJ1-5	NA	NA	CASSPYGGTRNQPQHF	TGTGCCAGCAGTCCCTATGGGGGGACCCGAAATCAGCCCCAGCATTTT
TRBV7-2	TRBJ2-3	NA	once	CASSLYGTSTDTQYF	TGTGCCAGCAGCTTATATGGGACTAGCACAGATACGCAGTATTTT
TRBV7-9	TRBJ2-5	NA	NA	CASSLGTQETQYF	TGTGCCAGCAGCTTGGGGACTCAAGAGACCCAGTACTTC
TRBV27	TRBJ2-3	TRBD2	once	CASSLSFLAGPTDTQYF	TGTGCCAGCAGTTTATCTTTCCTAGCGGGACCAACAGATACGCAGTATTTT
TRBV11-3	TRBJ2-7	TRBD2	NA	CASSLVPIAGGSYSYEQYF	TGTGCCAGCAGCTTAGTTCCCATAGCGGGGGGATCTTATTCCTACGAGCAGTACTTC
TRBV7-2	TRBJ1-3	NA	once	CASSLDITSGNTIYF	TGTGCCAGCAGCCTTGACATTACCTCTGGAAACACCATATATTTT
TRBV28	TRBJ1-1	NA	NA	CASSLDAGGRYTEAFF	TGTGCCAGCAGTTTGGATGCGGGGGGGAGGTACACTGAAGCTTTCTTT
TRBV7-2	TRBJ2-2	NA	NA	CASSLPGNTGELFF	TGTGCCAGCAGCTTACCGGGGAACACCGGGGAGCTGTTTTTT
TRBV7-9	TRBJ1-5	TRBD1	few	CASSLGTGGAPGQPQHF	TGTGCCAGCAGCTTAGGCACAGGGGGCGCGCCAGGTCAGCCCCAGCATTTT
TRBV28	TRBJ2-7	TRBD1	once	CASIPGTGAPYEQYF	TGTGCCAGCATTCCCGGGACAGGGGCTCCCTACGAGCAGTACTTC
TRBV9	TRBJ2-3	TRBD2	NA	CASSVGLAGASDTQYF	TGTGCCAGCAGCGTTGGACTAGCGGGGGCTTCGGATACGCAGTATTTT
TRBV7-2	TRBJ1-4	NA	few	CASSLSRAPNEKLFF	TGTGCCAGCAGCTTAAGCAGGGCCCCCAATGAAAAACTGTTTTTT
TRBV5-8	TRBJ2-7	TRBD2	once	CASSWGLGRPGTRSYEQYF	TGTGCCAGCAGCTGGGGTCTGGGCCGCCCCGGGACTAGGTCCTACGAGCAGTACTTC
TRBV29-1	TRBJ2-3	NA	NA	CSVIFGEKADTQYF	TGCAGCGTCATATTTGGGGAGAAGGCAGATACGCAGTATTTT
TRBV7-2	TRBJ1-1	NA	NA	CASSRTGLVGVEAFF	TGTGCCAGCAGCAGGACGGGACTCGTCGGGGTGGAAGCTTTCTTT
TRBV28	TRBJ1-4	NA	NA	CASTGGGIHEKLFF	TGTGCCAGCACCGGGGGGGGGATTCATGAAAAACTGTTTTTT
TRBV7-9	TRBJ2-5	TRBD2	NA	CASSPGLAGGSETQYF	TGTGCCAGCAGCCCCGGACTAGCGGGAGGATCAGAGACCCAGTACTTC
TRBV25-1	TRBJ1-4	NA	NA	CASSGLRGNEKLFF	TGTGCCAGCAGTGGGTTGAGGGGGAATGAAAAACTGTTTTTT
TRBV28	TRBJ2-5	TRBD1	NA	CASSSQQGNGETQYF	TGTGCCAGCAGTTCCCAACAGGGGAATGGAGAGACCCAGTACTTC
TRBV4-3	TRBJ2-7	TRBD1	few	CASSQGPDRSYEQYF	TGCGCCAGCAGCCAAGGTCCGGACAGGTCCTACGAGCAGTACTTC
TRBV5-4	TRBJ2-1	NA	NA	CASNSRGVSSYNEQFF	TGTGCCAGCAATTCTCGCGGGGTAAGCTCCTACAATGAGCAGTTCTTC
TRBV9	TRBJ2-6	TRBD2	NA	CASSVDPSGIASGANVLTF	TGTGCCAGCAGCGTAGATCCTAGCGGGATCGCTTCAGGGGCCAACGTCCTGACTTTC
TRBV2	TRBJ2-7	NA	NA	CASSERGYEQYF	TGTGCCAGCAGTGAGAGGGGGTACGAGCAGTACTTC
TRBV15	TRBJ2-2	TRBD2	NA	CATSTFPGGITGELFF	TGTGCCACCAGCACTTTCCCCGGGGGGATCACCGGGGAGCTGTTTTTT
TRBV2	TRBJ2-1	TRBD1	NA	CASKTGGATNEQFF	TGTGCCAGCAAGACAGGGGGCGCGACGAATGAGCAGTTCTTC
TRBV7-9	TRBJ2-1	TRBD1	NA	CASSSWTGGAGNEQFF	TGTGCCAGCAGCTCTTGGACAGGGGGCGCGGGAAATGAGCAGTTCTTC
TRBV5-1	TRBJ1-2	TRBD1	NA	CASGTGDSNGYTF	TGCGCCAGTGGGACAGGGGACAGCAATGGCTACACCTTC
TRBV5-6	TRBJ2-7	NA	NA	CASSWAGARSSYEQYF	TGTGCCAGCAGCTGGGCTGGGGCCAGAAGCTCCTACGAGCAGTACTTC
TRBV5-4	TRBJ1-4	NA	NA	CASSLDTTNEKLFF	TGTGCCAGCAGCTTAGACACCACTAATGAAAAACTGTTTTTT
TRBV28	TRBJ2-2	NA	NA	CASSWAETNTGELFF	TGTGCCAGCAGTTGGGCAGAGACGAACACCGGGGAGCTGTTTTTT
TRBV19	TRBJ1-5	NA	NA	CASSRLAGGNQPQHF	TGTGCCAGTAGTCGACTGGCCGGTGGCAATCAGCCCCAGCATTTT
TRBV2	TRBJ1-6	NA	NA	CASREAANSPLHF	TGTGCCAGCAGAGAGGCAGCAAATTCACCCCTCCACTTT
TRBV28	TRBJ1-4	NA	NA	CASSTGYEKLFF	TGTGCCAGCAGTACAGGTTATGAAAAACTGTTTTTT
TRBV19	TRBJ1-2	TRBD1	NA	CASSPRAGGYGYTF	TGTGCCAGTAGTCCCAGGGCAGGGGGCTATGGCTACACCTTC
TRBV4-2	TRBJ2-3	TRBD2	NA	CASSQEGRTSGGHTDTQYF	TGTGCCAGCAGCCAAGAAGGACGGACTAGCGGGGGCCACACAGATACGCAGTATTTT
TRBV27	TRBJ2-7	NA	NA	CASSLSNPGVNEQYF	TGTGCCAGCAGTTTATCGAACCCAGGTGTCAACGAGCAGTACTTC
TRBV4-3	TRBJ2-3	NA	NA	CASSQDAAGRRTDTQYF	TGCGCCAGCAGCCAAGATGCCGCAGGTAGAAGGACAGATACGCAGTATTTT